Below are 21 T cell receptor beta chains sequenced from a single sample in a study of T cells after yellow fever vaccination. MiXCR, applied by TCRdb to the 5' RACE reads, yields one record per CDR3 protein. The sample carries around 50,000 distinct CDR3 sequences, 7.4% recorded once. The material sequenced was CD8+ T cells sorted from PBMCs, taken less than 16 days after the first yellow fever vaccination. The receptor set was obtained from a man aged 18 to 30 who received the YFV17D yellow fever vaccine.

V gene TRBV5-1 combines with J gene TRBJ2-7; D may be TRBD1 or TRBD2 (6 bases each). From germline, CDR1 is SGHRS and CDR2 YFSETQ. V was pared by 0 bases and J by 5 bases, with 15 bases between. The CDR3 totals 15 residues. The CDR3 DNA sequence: TGCGCCAGCAGCTTGGAACAGGGACTGAATCACGAGCAGTACTTC. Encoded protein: CASSLEQGLNHEQYF.

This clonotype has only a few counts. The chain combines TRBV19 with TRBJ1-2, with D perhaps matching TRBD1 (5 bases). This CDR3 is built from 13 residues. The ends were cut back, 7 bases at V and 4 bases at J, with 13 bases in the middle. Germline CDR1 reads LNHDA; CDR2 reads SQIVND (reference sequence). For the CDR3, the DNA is TGTGCCAGTATCGGGACCGCGCCCTATGGCTACACCTTC. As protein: CASIGTAPYGYTF. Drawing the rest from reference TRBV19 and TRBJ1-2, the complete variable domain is DGGITQSPKYLFRKEGQNVTLSCEQNLNHDAMYWYRQDPGQGLRLIYYSQIVNDFQKGDIAEGYSVSREKKESFPLTVTSAQKNPTAFYLCASIGTAPYGYTFGSGTRLTVV.

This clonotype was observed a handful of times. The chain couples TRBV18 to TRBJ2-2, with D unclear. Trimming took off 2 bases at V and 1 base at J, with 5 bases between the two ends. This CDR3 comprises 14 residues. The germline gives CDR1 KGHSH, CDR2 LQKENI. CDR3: CASSPAQNTGELFF. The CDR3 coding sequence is TGTGCCAGCTCACCAGCCCAGAACACCGGGGAGCTGTTTTTT. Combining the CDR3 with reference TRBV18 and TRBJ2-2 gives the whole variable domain NAGVMQNPRHLVRRRGQEARLRCSPMKGHSHVYWYRQLPEEGLKFMVYLQKENIIDESGMPKERFSAEFPKEGPSILRIQQVVRGDSAAYFCASSPAQNTGELFFGEGSRLTVL.

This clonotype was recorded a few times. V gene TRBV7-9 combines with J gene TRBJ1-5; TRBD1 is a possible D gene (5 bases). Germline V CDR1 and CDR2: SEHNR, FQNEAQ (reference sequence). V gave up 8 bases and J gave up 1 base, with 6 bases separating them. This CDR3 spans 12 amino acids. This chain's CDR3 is CASGGSNQPQHF. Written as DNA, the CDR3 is TGTGCCAGCGGGGGGAGCAATCAGCCCCAGCATTTT.

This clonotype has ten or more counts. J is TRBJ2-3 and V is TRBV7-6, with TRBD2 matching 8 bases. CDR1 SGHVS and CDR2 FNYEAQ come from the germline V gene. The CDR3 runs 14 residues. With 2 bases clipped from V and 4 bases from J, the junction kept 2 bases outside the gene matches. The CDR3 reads CASSLFGGADTQYF. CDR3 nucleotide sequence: TGTGCCAGCAGCTTATTCGGGGGGGCAGATACGCAGTATTTT. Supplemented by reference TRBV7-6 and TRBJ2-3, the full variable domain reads GAGVSQSPRYKVTKRGQDVALRCDPISGHVSLYWYRQALGQGPEFLTYFNYEAQQDKSGLPNDRFSAERPEGSISTLTIQRTEQRDSAMYRCASSLFGGADTQYFGPGTRLTVL.

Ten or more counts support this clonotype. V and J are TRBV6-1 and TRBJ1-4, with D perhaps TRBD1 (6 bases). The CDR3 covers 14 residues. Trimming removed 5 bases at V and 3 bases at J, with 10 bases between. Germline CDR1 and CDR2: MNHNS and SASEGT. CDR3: CASSTGSANEKLFF. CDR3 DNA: TGTGCCAGCAGTACAGGGTCGGCTAATGAAAAACTGTTTTTT.

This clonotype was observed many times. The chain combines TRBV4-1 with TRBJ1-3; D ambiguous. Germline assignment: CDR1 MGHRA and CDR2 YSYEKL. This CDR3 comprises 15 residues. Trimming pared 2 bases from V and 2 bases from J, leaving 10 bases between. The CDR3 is CASSQPSDPGNTIYF. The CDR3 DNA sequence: TGCGCCAGCAGCCAACCTTCGGATCCTGGAAACACCATATATTTT.

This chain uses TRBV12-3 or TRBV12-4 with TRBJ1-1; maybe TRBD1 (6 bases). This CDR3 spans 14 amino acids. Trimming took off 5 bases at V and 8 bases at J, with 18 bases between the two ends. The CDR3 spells CASSTGRRGGEAFF. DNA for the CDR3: TGTGCCAGCAGTACGGGACGTCGAGGGGGAGAAGCTTTCTTT.

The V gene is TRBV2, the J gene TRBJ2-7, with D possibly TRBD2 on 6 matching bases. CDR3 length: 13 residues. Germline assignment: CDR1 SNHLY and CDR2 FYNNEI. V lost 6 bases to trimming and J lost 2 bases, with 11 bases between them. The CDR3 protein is CASRVPSAYEQYV. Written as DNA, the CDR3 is TGTGCCAGCAGAGTCCCTAGCGCCTACGAGCAGTACGTC.

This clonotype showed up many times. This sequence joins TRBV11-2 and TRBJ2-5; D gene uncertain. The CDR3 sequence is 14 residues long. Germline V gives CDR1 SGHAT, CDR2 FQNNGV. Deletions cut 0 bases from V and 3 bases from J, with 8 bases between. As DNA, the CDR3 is TGTGCCAGCAGCTTAGAGAGTGGGAAAGAGACCCAGTACTTC. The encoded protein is CASSLESGKETQYF.

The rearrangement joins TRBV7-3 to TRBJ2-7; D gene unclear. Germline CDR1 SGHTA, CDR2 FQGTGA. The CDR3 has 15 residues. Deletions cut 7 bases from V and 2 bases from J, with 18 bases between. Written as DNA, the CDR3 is TGTGCCAGCACCCTCGACCCCGTAAGGGCCTACGAGCAGTACTTC. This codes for CASTLDPVRAYEQYF.

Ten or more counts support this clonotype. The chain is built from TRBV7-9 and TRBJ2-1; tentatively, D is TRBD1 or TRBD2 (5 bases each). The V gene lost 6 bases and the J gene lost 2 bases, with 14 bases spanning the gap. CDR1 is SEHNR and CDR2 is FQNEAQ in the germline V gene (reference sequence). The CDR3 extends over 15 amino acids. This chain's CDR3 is CASSFREFAYNEQFF. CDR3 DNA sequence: TGTGCCAGCAGTTTCAGGGAGTTCGCCTACAATGAGCAGTTCTTC.

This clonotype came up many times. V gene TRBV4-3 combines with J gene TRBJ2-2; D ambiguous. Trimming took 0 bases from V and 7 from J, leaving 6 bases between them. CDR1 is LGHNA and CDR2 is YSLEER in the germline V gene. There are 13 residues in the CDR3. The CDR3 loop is CASSQDGVGELFF. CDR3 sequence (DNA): TGCGCCAGCAGCCAAGACGGAGTCGGGGAGCTGTTTTTT.

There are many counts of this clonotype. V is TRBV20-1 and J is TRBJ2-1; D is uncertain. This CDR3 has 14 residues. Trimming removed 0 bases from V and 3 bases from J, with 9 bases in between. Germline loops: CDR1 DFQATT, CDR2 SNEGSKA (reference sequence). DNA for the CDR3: TGCAGTGCTAGAGAACATTTAATCTACAATGAGCAGTTCTTC. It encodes CSAREHLIYNEQFF.

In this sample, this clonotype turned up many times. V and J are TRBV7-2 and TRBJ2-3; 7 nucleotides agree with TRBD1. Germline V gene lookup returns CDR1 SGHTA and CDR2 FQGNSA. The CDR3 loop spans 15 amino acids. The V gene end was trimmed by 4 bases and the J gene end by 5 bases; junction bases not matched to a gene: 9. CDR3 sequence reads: CASSSSGGIGDTQYF. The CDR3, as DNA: TGTGCCAGCAGCTCATCAGGGGGAATCGGAGATACGCAGTATTTT.

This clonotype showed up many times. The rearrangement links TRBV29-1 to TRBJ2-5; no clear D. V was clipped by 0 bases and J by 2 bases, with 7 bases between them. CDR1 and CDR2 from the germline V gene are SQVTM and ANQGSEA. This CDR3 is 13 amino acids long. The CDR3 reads CSVEEGLQETQYF. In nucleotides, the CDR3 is TGCAGCGTTGAAGAGGGCTTGCAAGAGACCCAGTACTTC.

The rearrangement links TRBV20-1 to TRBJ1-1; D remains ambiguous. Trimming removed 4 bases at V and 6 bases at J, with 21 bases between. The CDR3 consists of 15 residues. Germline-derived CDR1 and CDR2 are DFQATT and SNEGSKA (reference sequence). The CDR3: CSAISPNRGGAEAFF. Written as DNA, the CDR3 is TGCAGTGCTATTAGCCCGAACCGGGGAGGTGCTGAAGCTTTCTTT.

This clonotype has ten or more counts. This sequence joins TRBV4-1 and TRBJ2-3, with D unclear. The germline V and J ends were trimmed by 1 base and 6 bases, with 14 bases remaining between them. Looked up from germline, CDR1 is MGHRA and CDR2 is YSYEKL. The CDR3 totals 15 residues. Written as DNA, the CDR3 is TGCGCCAGCAGCCAAGCGGAGTCCCCGGCGGATACGCAGTATTTT. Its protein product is CASSQAESPADTQYF.

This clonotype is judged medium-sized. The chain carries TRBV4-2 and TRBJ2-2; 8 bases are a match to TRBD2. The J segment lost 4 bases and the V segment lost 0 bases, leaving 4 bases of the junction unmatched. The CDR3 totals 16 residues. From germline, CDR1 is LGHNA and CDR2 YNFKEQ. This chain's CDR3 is CASSQDPGGATGELFF. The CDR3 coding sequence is TGTGCCAGCAGCCAAGATCCGGGGGGGGCCACCGGGGAGCTGTTTTTT.

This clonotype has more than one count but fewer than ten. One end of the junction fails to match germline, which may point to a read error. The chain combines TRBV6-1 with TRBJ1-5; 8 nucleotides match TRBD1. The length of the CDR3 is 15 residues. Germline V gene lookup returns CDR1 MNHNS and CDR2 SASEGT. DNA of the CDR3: TGTGCCGGCAGTGAAGCGTCAGGGGGCCGTCAGCCCCAGCATTTT. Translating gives CAGSEASGGRQPQHF.

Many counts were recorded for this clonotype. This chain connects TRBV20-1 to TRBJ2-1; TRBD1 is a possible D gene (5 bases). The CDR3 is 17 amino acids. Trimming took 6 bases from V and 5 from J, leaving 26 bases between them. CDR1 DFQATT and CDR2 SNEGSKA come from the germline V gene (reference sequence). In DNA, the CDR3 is TGCAGTGCCCAGGAAACGTTTTCTCGGACATTGAACAATGAGCAGTTCTTC. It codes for CSAQETFSRTLNNEQFF.